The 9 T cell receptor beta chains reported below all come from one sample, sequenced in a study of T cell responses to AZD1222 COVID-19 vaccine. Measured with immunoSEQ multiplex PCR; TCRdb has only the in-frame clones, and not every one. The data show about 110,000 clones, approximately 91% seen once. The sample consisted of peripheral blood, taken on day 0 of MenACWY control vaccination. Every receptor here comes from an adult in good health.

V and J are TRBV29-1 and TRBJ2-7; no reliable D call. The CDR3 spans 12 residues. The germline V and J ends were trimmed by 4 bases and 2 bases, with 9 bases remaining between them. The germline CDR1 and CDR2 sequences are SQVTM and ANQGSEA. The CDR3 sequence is CSVVPETYEQYF. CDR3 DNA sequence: TGCAGCGTTGTTCCAGAAACCTACGAGCAGTACTTC.

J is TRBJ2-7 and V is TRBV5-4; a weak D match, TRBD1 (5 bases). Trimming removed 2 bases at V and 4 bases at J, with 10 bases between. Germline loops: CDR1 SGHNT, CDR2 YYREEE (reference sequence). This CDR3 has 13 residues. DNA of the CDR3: TGTGCCAGCAGCTTTAGGGGTACGTACGAGCAGTACTTC. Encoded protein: CASSFRGTYEQYF.

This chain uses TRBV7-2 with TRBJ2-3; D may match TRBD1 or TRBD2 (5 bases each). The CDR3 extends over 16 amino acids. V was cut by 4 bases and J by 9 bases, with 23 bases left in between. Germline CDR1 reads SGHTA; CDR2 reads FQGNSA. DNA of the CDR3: TGTGCCAGCAGCTCGCCGGGACCCCCTGACTGGCCCACGCAGTATTTT. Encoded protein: CASSSPGPPDWPTQYF.

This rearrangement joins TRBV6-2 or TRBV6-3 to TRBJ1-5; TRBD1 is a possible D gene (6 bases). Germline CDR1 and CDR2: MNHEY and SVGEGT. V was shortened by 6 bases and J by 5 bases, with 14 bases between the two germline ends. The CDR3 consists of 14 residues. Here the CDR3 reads CASSLGQSDQPQHF. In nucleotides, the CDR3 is TGTGCCAGCAGCCTAGGACAGTCGGATCAGCCCCAGCATTTT.

The CDR3 coding sequence is TGTGCCAGCAGAACCGAGGGACAGGGAAACACCGGGGAGCTGTTTTTT. It is translated as CASRTEGQGNTGELFF. The chain combines TRBV28 with TRBJ2-2; 9 nucleotides line up with TRBD1. V was pared by 6 bases and J by 2 bases, with 7 bases of the junction left unmatched. Germline CDR1 is MDHEN and CDR2 is SYDVKM. There are 16 residues in the CDR3.

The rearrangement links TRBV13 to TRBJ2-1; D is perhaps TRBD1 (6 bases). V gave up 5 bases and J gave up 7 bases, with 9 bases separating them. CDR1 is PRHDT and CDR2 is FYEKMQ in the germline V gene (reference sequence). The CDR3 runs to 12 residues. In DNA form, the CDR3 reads TGTGCCAGCAGCGTCAGGGGTAATGAGCAGTTCTTC. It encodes CASSVRGNEQFF. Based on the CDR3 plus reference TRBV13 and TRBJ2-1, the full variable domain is AAGVIQSPRHLIKEKRETATLKCYPIPRHDTVYWYQQGPGQDPQFLISFYEKMQSDKGSIPDRFSAQQFSDYHSELNMSSLELGDSALYFCASSVRGNEQFFGPGTRLTVL.

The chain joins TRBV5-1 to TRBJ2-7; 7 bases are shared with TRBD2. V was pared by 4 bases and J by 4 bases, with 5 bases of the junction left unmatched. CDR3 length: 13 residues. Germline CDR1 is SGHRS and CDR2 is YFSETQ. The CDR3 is CASSAGTIYEQYF. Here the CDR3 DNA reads TGCGCCAGCAGCGCCGGGACTATATACGAGCAGTACTTC.

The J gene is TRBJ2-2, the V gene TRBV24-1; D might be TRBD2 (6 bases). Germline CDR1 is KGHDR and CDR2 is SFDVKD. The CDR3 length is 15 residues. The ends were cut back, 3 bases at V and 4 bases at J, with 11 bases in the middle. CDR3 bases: TGTGCCACCAGTGATGGGGGGTGGCGCACCGGGGAGCTGTTTTTT. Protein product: CATSDGGWRTGELFF.

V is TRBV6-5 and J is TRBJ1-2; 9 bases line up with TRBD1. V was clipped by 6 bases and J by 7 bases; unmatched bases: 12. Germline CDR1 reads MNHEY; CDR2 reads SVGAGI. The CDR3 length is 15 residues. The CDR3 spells CASSSGGQGVGGYTF. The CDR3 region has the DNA TGTGCCAGCAGCTCGGGGGGACAGGGAGTCGGTGGCTACACCTTC.